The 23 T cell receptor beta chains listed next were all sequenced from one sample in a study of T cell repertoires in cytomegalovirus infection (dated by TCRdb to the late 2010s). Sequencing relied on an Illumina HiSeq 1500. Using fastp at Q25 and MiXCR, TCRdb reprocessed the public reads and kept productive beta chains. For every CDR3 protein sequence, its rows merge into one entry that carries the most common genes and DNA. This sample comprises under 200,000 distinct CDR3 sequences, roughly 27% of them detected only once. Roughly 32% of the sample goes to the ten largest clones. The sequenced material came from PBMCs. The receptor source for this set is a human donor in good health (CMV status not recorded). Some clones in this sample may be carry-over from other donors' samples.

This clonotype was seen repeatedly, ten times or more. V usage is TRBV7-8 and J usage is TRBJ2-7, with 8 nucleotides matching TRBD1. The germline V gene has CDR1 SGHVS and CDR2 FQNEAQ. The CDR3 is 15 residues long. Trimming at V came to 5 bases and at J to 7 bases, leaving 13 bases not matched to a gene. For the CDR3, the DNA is TGTGCCAGCAGCCCAGGAGGACAGGGCTTGTATGAGCAGTACTTC. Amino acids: CASSPGGQGLYEQYF.

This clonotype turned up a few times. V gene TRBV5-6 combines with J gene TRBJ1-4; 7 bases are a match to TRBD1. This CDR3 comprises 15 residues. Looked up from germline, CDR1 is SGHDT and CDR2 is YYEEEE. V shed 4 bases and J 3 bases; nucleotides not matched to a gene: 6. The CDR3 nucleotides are TGTGCCAGCAGCAGAGCGGGACAGCCTAATGAAAAACTGTTTTTT. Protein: CASSRAGQPNEKLFF.

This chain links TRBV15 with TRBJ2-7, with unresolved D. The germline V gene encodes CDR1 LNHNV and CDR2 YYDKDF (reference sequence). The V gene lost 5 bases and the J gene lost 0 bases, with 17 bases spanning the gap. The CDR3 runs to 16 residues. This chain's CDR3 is CATSDPGRVSSYEQYF. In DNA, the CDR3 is TGTGCCACCAGCGACCCTGGACGGGTAAGCTCCTACGAGCAGTACTTC.

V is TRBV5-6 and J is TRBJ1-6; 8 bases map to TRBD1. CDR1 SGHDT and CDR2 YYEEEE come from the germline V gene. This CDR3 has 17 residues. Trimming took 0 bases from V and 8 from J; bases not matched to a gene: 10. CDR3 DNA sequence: TGTGCCAGCAGCTTGGAAGGACAGGGCATTTTTGATTCACCCCTCCACTTT. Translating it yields CASSLEGQGIFDSPLHF.

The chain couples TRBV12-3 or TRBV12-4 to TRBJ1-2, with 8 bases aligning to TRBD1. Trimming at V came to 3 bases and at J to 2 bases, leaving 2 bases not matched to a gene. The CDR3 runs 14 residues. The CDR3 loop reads CASSLDRVNYGYTF. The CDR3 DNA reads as TGTGCCAGCAGTTTGGACAGGGTGAACTATGGCTACACCTTC.

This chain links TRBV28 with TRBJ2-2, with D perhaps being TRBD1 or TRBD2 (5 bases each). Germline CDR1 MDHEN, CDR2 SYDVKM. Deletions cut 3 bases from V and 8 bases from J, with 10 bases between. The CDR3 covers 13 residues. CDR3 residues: CASSFRGPGELFF. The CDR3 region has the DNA TGTGCCAGCAGTTTTCGGGGCCCAGGGGAGCTGTTTTTT.

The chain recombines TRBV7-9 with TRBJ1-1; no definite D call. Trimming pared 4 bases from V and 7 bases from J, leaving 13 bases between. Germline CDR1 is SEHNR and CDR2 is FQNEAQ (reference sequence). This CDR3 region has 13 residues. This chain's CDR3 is CASSSDKSGEAFF. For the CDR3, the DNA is TGTGCCAGCAGCTCCGACAAGTCCGGTGAAGCTTTCTTT.

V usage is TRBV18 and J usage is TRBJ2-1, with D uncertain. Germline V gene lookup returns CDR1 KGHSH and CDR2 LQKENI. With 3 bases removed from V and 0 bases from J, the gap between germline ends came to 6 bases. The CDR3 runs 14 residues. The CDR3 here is CASSPAVSYNEQFF. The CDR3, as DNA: TGTGCCAGCTCACCCGCAGTCTCCTACAATGAGCAGTTCTTC.

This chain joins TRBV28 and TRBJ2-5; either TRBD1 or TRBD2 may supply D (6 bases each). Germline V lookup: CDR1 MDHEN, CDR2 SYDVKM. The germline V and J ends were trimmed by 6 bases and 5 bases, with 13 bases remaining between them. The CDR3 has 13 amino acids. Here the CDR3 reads CASRAGGAETQYF. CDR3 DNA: TGTGCCAGCAGGGCCGGGGGCGCCGAGACCCAGTACTTC.

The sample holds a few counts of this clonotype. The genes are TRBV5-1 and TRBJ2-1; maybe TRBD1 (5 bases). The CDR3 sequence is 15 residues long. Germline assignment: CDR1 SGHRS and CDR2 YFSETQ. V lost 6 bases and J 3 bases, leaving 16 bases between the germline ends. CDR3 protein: CASIDSEFNYNEQFF. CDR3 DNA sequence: TGCGCCAGCATAGACAGCGAATTCAACTACAATGAGCAGTTCTTC.

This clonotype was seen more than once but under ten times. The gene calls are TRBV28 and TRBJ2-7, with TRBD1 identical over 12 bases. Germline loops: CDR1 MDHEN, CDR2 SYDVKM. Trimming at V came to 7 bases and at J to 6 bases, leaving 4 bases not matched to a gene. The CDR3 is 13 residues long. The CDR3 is CASTGQGAIEQYF. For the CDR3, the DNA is TGTGCCAGCACGGGACAGGGGGCGATCGAGCAGTACTTC.

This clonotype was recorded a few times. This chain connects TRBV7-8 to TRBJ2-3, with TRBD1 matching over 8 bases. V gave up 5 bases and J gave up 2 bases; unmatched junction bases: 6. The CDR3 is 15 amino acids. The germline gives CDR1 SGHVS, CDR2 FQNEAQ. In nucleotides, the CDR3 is TGTGCCAGCAGCCCAAGGGGACAGGTCACAGATACGCAGTATTTT. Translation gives CASSPRGQVTDTQYF.

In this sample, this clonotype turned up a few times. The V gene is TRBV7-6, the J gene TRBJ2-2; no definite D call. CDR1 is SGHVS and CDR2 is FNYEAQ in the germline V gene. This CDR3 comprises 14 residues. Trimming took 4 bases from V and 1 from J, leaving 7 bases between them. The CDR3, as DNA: TGTGCCAGCAGCTATCCAGAGAACACCGGGGAGCTGTTTTTT. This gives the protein CASSYPENTGELFF.

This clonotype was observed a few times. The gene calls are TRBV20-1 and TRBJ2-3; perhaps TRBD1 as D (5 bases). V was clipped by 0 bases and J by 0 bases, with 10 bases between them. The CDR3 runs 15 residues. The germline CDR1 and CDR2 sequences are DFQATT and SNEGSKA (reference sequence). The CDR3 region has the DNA TGCAGTGCTAGAGATCCAGGGTTTAGCACAGATACGCAGTATTTT. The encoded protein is CSARDPGFSTDTQYF.

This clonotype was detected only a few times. The CDR3 sequence is CANGFYGYTF. CDR3 nucleotides: TGTGCCAACGGGTTTTATGGCTACACCTTC. The genes are TRBV24-1 and TRBJ1-2, with no clear D. V lost 11 bases and J lost 5, with 8 bases in between. The CDR3 spans 10 residues. Germline V gene data show CDR1 as KGHDR and CDR2 as SFDVKD.

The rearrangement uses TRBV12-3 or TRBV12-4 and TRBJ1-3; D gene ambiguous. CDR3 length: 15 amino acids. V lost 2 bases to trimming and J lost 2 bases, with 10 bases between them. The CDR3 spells CASSLLKGTGNTIYF. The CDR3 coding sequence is TGTGCCAGCAGTTTACTCAAGGGAACTGGAAACACCATATATTTT.

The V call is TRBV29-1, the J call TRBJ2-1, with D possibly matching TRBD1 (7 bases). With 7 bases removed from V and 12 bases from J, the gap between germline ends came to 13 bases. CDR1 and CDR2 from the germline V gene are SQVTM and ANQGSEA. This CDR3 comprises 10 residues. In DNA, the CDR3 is TGCAGCGGGCGGGACAGTACGCAGTTCTTC. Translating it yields CSGRDSTQFF.

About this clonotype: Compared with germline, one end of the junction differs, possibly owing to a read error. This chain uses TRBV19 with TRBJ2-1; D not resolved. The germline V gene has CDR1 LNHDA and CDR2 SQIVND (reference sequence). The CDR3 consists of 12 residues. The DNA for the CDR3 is TGTGCTAGTAGTATACAAGTCGGCGAGCAGTTCTTC. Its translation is CASSIQVGEQFF.

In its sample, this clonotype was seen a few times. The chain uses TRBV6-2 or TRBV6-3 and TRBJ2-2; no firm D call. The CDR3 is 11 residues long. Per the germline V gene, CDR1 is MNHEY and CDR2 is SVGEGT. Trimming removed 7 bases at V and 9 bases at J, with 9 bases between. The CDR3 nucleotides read TGTGCCAGCACCAATGGAAGGGAGCTGTTTTTT. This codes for CASTNGRELFF.

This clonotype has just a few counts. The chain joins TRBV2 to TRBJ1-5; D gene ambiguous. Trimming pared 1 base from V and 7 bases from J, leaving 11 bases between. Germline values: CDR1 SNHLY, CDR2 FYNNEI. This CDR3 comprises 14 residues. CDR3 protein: CASSEVSQKQPQHF. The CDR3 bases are TGTGCCAGCAGTGAAGTTTCCCAAAAGCAGCCCCAGCATTTT. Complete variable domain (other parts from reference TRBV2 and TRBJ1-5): EPEVTQTPSHQVTQMGQEVILRCVPISNHLYFYWYRQILGQKVEFLVSFYNNEISEKSEIFDDQFSVERPDGSNFTLKIRSTKLEDSAMYFCASSEVSQKQPQHFGDGTRLSIL.

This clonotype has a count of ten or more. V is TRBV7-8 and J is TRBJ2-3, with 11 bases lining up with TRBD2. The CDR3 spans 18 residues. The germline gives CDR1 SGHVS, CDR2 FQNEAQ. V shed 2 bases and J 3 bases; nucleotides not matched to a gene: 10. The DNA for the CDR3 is TGTGCCAGCAGCTTAACCCCTCTAGCGGGGGGACGAACAGATACGCAGTATTTT. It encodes CASSLTPLAGGRTDTQYF.

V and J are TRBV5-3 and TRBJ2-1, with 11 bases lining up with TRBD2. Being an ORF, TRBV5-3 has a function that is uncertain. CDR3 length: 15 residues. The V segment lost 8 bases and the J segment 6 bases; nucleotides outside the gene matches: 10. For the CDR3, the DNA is TGTGCCAGCAGCCAAACTAGCGGGGGAAGCAATGAGCAGTTCTTC. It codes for CASSQTSGGSNEQFF.

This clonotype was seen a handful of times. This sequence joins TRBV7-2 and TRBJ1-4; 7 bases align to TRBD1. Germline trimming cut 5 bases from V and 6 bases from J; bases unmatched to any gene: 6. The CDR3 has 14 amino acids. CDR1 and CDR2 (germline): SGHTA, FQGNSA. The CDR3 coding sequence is TGTGCCAGCAGCCTAGGAACAGGGGATGAAAAACTGTTTTTT. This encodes CASSLGTGDEKLFF.